This T cell receptor beta chain comes out of a study of cytomegalovirus exposure and HLA in healthy donors. Findings and limits, study-wide: Later on, a genetic analysis was performed. It linked a missense variant in DCLRE1C with V- and J-gene trimming of TCR beta.

CDR3 length: 12 residues. Trimming shortened V by 8 bases and J by 6 bases, and 14 bases separated the two germline ends. Germline lookup yields CDR1 MDHEN and CDR2 SYDVKM. Likely unrecorded immune exposures existed in these nominally healthy donors. Primers included in the PCR were 60 Vbeta and 13 Jbeta primers. The table came from immunoSEQ multiplex PCR; TCRdb's copy has only in-frame clones and leaves some out. Here the sample spans about 180,000 clones, around 77% being singletons. As concerns this clone: The target antigen is unknown.

The sequencing sample was made of PBMCs. The chain is built from TRBV28 and TRBJ2-7; possible D gene TRBD2, 6 bases. The sequence derives from a man aged 55 to 69 in good health and CMV-seronegative. The CDR3 nucleotides read TGTGCCAGCTCCTTCGTGGAGGGCGAGCAGTACTTC. Protein sequence: CASSFVEGEQYF. Looking up the rest from reference TRBV28 and TRBJ2-7 gives the full variable domain: DVKVTQSSRYLVKRTGEKVFLECVQDMDHENMFWYRQDPGLGLRLIYFSYDVKMKEKGDIPEGYSVSREKKERFSLILESASTNQTSMYLCASSFVEGEQYFGPGTRLTVT.